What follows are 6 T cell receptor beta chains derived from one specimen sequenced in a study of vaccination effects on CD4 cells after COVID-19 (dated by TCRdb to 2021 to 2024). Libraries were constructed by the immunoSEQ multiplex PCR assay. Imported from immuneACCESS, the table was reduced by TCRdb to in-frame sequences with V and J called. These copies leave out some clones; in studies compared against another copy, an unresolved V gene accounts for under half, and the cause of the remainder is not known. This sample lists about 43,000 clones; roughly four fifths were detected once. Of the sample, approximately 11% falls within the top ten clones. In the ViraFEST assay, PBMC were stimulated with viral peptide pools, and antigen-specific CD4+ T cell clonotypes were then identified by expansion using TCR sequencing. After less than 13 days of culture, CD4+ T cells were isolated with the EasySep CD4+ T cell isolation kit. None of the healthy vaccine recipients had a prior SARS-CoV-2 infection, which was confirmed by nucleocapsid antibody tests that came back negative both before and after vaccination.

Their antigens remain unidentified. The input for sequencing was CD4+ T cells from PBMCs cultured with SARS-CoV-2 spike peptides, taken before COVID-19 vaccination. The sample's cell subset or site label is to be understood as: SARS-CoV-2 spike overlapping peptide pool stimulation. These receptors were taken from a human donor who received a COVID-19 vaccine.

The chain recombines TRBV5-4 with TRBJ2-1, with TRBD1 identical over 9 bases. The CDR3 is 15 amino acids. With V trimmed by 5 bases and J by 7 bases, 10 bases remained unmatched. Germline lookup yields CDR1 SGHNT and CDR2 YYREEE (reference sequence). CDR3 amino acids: CASRPAGTGWNEQFF. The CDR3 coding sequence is TGTGCCAGCAGACCCGCCGGGACAGGGTGGAATGAGCAGTTCTTC. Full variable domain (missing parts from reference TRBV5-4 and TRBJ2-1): ETGVTQSPTHLIKTRGQQVTLRCSSQSGHNTVSWYQQALGQGPQFIFQYYREEENGRGNFPPRFSGLQFPNYSSELNVNALELDDSALYLCASRPAGTGWNEQFFGPGTRLTVL.

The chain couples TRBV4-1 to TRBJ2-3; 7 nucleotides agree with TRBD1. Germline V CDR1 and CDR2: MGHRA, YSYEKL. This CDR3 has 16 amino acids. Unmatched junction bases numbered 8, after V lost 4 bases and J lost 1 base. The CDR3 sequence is CASSRGGGRGTDTQYF. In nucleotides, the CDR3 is TGCGCCAGCAGCCGAGGGGGCGGGCGGGGCACAGATACGCAGTATTTT.

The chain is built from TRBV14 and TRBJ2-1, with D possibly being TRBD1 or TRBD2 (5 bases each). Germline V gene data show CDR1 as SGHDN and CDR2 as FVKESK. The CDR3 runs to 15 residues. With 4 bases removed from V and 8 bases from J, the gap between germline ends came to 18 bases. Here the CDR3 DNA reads TGTGCCAGCAGCCGCCGGGACCCCGAGATCGATGAGCAGTTCTTC. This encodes CASSRRDPEIDEQFF.

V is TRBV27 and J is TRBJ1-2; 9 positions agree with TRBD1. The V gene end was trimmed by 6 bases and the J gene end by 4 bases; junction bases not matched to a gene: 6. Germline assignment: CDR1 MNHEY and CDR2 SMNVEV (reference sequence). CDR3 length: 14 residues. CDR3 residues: CASSEVGQGYGYTF. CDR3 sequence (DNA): TGTGCCAGCAGCGAAGTGGGACAGGGCTATGGCTACACCTTC.

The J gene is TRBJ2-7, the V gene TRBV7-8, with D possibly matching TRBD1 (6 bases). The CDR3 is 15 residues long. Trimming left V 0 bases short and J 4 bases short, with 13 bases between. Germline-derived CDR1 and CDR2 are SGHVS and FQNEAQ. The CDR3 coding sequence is TGTGCCAGCAGCTTAGCCCCGGGACAAATTTACGAGCAGTACGTC. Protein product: CASSLAPGQIYEQYV.

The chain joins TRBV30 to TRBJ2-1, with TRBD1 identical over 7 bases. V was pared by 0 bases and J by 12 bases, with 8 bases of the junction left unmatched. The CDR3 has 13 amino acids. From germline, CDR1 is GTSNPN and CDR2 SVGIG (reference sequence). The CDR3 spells CAWSVKLRDRQFF. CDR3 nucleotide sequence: TGTGCCTGGAGTGTAAAACTCCGGGACAGGCAGTTCTTC.